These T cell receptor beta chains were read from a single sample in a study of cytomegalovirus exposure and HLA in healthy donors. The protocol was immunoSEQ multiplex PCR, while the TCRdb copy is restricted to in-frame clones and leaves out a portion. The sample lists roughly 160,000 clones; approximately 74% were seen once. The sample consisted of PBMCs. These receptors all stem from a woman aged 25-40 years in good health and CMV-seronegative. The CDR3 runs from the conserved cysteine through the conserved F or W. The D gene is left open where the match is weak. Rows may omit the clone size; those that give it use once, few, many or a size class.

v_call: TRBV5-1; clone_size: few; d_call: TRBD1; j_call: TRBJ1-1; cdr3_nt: TGCGCCAGCAGCTTGGTTGGGACAGGGGACACTGAAGCTTTCTTT; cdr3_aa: CASSLVGTGDTEAFF
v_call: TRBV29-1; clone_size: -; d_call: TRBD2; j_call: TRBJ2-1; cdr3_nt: TGCAGCTCGAGAAGCGGGAGGGCCAATGAGCAGTTCTTC; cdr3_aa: CSSRSGRANEQFF
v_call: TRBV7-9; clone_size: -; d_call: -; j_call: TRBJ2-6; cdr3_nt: TGTGCCAGCAGCCCCTCCTCTGGGGCCAACGTCCTGACTTTC; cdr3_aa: CASSPSSGANVLTF
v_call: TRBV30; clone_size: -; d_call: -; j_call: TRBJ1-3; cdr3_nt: TGTGCCTGGAGTGTTTTGGAGAACTCTGGAAACACCATATATTTT; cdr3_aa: CAWSVLENSGNTIYF
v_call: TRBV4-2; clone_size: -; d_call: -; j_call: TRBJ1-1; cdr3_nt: TGTGCCAGCAGCCTCTATGACCAGGCGAACACTGAAGCTTTCTTT; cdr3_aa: CASSLYDQANTEAFF
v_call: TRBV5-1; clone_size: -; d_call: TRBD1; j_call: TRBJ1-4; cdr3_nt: TGCGCCAGCGGGACAGCCGGTAATGAAAAACTGTTTTTT; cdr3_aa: CASGTAGNEKLFF
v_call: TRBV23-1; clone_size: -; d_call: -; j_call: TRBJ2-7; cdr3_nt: TGCGCCAGCAGTCAATCCTCCACCTCGCGGGAGTACTTC; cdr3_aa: CASSQSSTSREYF
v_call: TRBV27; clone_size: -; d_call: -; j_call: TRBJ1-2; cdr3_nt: TGTGCCAGCAGTTTAGGGGCGGCCGGGCTCTACTATGGCTACACCTTC; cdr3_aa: CASSLGAAGLYYGYTF
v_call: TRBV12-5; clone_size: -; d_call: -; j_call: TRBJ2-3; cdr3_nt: TGTGCTAGTGGAAACCTACGACTAGATTTGGATACGCAGTATTTT; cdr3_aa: CASGNLRLDLDTQYF
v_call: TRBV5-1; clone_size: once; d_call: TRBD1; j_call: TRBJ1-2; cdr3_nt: TGCGCCAGCAGCCTAGTGACAGGGGACTATGGCTACACCTTC; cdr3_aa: CASSLVTGDYGYTF
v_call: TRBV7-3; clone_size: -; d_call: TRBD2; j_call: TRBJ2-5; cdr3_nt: TGTGCCAGCAGCTCTGGACTAGCGGGAGGCGGGGAGACCCAGTACTTC; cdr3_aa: CASSSGLAGGGETQYF
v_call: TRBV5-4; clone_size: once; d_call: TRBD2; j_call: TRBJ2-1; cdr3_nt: TGTGCCAGCAGCGCGGTCGGGGGGGGGCCCTACAATGAGCAGTTCTTC; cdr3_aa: CASSAVGGGPYNEQFF
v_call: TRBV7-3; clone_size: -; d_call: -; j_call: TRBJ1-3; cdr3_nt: TGTGCCAGCAGCCCAGGGACTCCGGGAAACACCATATATTTT; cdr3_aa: CASSPGTPGNTIYF
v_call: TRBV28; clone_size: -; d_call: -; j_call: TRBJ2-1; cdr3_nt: TGTGCCAGCAGTCGTCTCGAACCGGGGAGAGAGCAGTTCTTC; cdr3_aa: CASSRLEPGREQFF
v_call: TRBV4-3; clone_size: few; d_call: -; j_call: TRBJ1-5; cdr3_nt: TGCGCCAGCAACCAAGATCGGGGATCGGGTCAGCCCCAGCATTTT; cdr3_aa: CASNQDRGSGQPQHF
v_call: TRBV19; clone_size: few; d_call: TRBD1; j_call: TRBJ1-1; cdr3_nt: TGTGCCAGTAGTCGGGACAGCGGATTAATGAACACTGAAGCTTTCTTT; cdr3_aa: CASSRDSGLMNTEAFF
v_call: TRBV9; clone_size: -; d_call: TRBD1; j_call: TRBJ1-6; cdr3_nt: TGTGCCAGCAGCGTAAGGGACAGGGGTAATTCACCCCTCCACTTT; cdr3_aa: CASSVRDRGNSPLHF
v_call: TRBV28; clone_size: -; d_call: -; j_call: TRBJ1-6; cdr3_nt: TGTGCCAGCAGTCCGGGCTCCTATAATTCACCCCTCCACTTT; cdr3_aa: CASSPGSYNSPLHF
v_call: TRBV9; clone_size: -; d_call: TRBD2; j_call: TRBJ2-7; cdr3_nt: TGTGCCAGCAGCCTAGGGGACTATATCTTTGACGAGCAGTACTTC; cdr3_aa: CASSLGDYIFDEQYF
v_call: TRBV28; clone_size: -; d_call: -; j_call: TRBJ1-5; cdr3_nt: TGTGCCAGCAGCCAACGGTGGGTAGGGGGTAATCAGCCCCAGCATTTT; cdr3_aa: CASSQRWVGGNQPQHF
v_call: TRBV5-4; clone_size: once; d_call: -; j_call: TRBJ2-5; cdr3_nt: TGTGCCAGCAGCTCCGGCCGGACAATTGAAGAGACCCAGTACTTC; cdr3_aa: CASSSGRTIEETQYF
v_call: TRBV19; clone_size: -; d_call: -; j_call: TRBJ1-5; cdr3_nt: TGTGCCAGTAGTATAGAAAGGGGACAACATCAGCCCCAGCATTTT; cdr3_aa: CASSIERGQHQPQHF
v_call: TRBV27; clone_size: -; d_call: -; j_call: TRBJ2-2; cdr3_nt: TGTGCCAGCAGTCAATGGGGCAGTACGAACACCGGGGAGCTGTTTTTT; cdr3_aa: CASSQWGSTNTGELFF
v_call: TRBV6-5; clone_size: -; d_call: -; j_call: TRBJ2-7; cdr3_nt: TGTGCCAGCAGTTCGACGAGGGCCGAGCAGTACTTC; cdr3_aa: CASSSTRAEQYF
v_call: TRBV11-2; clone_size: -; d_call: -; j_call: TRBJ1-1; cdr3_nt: TGTGCCAGCAGCCGGACACGACACACTGAAGCTTTCTTT; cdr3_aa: CASSRTRHTEAFF
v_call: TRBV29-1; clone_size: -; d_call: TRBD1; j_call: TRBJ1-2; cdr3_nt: TGCAGCGTCCGGGGGGGGGACAGGGGCTATGGCTACACCTTC; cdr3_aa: CSVRGGDRGYGYTF
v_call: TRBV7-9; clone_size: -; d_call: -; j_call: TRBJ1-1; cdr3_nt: TGTGCCAGCAGCCCATCCGACAAGGTCACTGAAGCTTTCTTT; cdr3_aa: CASSPSDKVTEAFF
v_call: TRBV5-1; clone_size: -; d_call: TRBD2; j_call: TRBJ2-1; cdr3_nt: TGCGCCAGCAGCTTGGGGGCGGGAGTCAATGAGCAGTTCTTC; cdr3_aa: CASSLGAGVNEQFF
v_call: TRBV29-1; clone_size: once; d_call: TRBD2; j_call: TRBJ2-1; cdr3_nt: TGCAGCGTTTGGGGCCGTAGCGGGGGCAATGAGCAGTTCTTC; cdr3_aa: CSVWGRSGGNEQFF
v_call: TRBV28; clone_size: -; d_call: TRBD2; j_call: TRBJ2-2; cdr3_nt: TGTGCCAGCAGTCCCCCAAAGACTAGCGGGGGAGGTAACACCGGGGAGCTGTTTTTT; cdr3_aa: CASSPPKTSGGGNTGELFF
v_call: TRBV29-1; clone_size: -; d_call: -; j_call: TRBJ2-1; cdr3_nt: TGCAGCGTTCAGGGCCATGAGCAGTTCTTC; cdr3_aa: CSVQGHEQFF
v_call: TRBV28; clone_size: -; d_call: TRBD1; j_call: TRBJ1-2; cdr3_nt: TGTGCCAGCAGTTCGTGGACAGGGGCTAACTATGGCTACACCTTC; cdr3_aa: CASSSWTGANYGYTF
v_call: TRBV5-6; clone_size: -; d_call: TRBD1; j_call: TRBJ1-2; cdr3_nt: TGTGCCAGCAGCTTACAGGGGGGCTACACCTTC; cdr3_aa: CASSLQGGYTF
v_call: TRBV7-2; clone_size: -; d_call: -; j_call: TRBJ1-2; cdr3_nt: TGTGCCAGCAGCTTAATGACCGGGATCTTTGGCGATGGCTACACCTTC; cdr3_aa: CASSLMTGIFGDGYTF
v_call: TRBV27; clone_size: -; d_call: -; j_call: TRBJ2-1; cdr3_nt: TGTGCCTCCTCGGCAGGGTCCTACAATGAGCAGTTCTTC; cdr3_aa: CASSAGSYNEQFF
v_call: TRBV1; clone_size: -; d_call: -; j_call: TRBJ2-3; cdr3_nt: TGCACCAGCAGCTCCGGCAGCGGGAGGATTAGCACAGATACGCAGTATTTT; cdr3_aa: CTSSSGSGRISTDTQYF
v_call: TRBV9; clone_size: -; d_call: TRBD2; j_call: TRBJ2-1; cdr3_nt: TGTGCCAGCAGCGGGTTAGCGGGAGACTACAATGAGCAGTTCTTC; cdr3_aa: CASSGLAGDYNEQFF
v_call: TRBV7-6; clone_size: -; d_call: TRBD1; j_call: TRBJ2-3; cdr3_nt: TGTGCCAGCAGCTCCGGACAGGGCACAGATACGCAGTATTTT; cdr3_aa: CASSSGQGTDTQYF
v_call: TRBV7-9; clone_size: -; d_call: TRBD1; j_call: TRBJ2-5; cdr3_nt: TGTGCCAGCAGCTTTGGGACAGCACAAGAGACCCAGTACTTC; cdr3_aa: CASSFGTAQETQYF
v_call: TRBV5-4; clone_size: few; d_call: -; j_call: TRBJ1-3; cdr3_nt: TGTGCCAGCAGCCAGGGTGCTGGAAACACCATATATTTT; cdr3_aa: CASSQGAGNTIYF
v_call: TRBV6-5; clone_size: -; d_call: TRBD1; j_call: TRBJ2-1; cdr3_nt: TGTGCCAGCATTGCCCCGGGACAGACAAGTCCTGAGCAGTTCTTC; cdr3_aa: CASIAPGQTSPEQFF
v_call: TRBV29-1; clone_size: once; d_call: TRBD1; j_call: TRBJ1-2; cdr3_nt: TGCAGCGTTGATAAGGGGGCTGTTTATGGCTACACCTTC; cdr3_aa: CSVDKGAVYGYTF
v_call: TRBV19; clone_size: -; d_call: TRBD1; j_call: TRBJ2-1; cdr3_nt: TGTGCCAGTAATGCAGGGGGAGACTACAATGAGCAGTTCTTC; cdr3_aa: CASNAGGDYNEQFF
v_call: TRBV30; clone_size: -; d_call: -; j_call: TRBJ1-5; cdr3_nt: TGTGCCTGGAGTGAAGGGAGTGGCAATCAGCCCCAGCATTTT; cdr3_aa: CAWSEGSGNQPQHF
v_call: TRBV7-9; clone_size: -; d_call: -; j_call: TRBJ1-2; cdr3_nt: TGTGCCAGCAGCTTAGCGGAAGTGCGTGCAGCGTATGCTGGCTACACCTTC; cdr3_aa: CASSLAEVRAAYAGYTF
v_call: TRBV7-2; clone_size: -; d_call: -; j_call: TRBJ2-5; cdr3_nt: TGTGCCAGCAGCTTAACAGTAATTGCAGAGACCCAGTACTTC; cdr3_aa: CASSLTVIAETQYF
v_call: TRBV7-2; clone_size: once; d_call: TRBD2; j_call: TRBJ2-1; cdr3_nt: TGTGCCAGCAGCCGGACTAGCGACAATGAGCAGTTCTTC; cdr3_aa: CASSRTSDNEQFF
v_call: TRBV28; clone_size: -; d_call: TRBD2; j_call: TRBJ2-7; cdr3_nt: TGTGCCAGCAGTTTGGGCCTAGCGGGAACCTACGAGCAGTACTTC; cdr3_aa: CASSLGLAGTYEQYF
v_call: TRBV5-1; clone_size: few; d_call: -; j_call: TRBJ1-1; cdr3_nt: TGCGCCAGCAGCCCGGAGGTGGTAAACACTGAAGCTTTCTTT; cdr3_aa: CASSPEVVNTEAFF
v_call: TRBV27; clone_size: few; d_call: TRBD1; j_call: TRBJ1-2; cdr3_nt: TGTGCCAGCAGTCACCGGGACAGGAATGGCTACACCTTC; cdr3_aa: CASSHRDRNGYTF
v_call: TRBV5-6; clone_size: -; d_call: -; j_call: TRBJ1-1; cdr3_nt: TGTGCCAGCAGCGGGGGAGGAGGGGACGACACTGAAGCTTTCTTT; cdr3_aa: CASSGGGGDDTEAFF
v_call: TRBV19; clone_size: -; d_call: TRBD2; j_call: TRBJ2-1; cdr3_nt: TGTGCCAGTAGTATGGTAGCGGGGGTTGCGAATGAGCAGTTCTTC; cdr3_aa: CASSMVAGVANEQFF
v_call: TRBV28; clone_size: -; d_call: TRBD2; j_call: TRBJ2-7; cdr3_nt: TGTGCCAGCAGTGCCGGGACTAGCGGGATCTCCTACGAGCAGTACTTC; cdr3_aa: CASSAGTSGISYEQYF
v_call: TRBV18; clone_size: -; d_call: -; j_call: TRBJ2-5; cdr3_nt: TGTGCCAGCTCCCGCCGACAGGGAGGAGAGACCCAGTACTTC; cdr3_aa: CASSRRQGGETQYF
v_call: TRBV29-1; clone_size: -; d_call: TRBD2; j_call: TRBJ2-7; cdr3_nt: TGCAGCGTTGAATGGGAGGGCTCCTACGAGCAGTACTTC; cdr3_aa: CSVEWEGSYEQYF
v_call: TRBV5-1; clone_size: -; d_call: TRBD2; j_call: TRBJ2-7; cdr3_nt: TGCGCCAGCAGCTTTAACAGCGGGGTTTACGAGCAGTACTTC; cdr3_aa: CASSFNSGVYEQYF
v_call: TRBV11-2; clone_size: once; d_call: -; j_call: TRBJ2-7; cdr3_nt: TGTGCCAGCAGCTCTTTTAGCTCCTACGAGCAGTACTTC; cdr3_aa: CASSSFSSYEQYF
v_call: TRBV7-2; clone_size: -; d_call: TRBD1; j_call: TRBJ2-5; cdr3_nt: TGTGCCAGCAGCCCCTTCGGACAGGGGGAGACCCAGTACTTC; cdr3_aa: CASSPFGQGETQYF
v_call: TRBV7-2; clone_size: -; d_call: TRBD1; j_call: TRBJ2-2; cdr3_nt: TGTGCCAGCAGCCCAGCCGACAGGGGGAACACCGGGGAGCTGTTTTTT; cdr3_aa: CASSPADRGNTGELFF